The table lists the clone carrying this T cell receptor beta chain with a count of one. CDR3 length: 12 amino acids. The V end lost 10 bases, the J end lost 7 bases, and 14 bases lay between the germline ends. CDR1 and CDR2 (germline): SGHAT, FQNNGV. The sample belongs to a study of control samples from healthy donors and cancer patients. The assay was immunoSEQ multiplex PCR, and TCRdb's table has in-frame clones only and misses some. The sample records roughly 120,000 clones, about 95% being singletons. The sequenced sample was blood. The chain employs TRBV11-2 and TRBJ2-1; the D call may be TRBD1 or TRBD2 (6 bases each). This receptor was identified in a man aged 25 to 45 in good health. This CDR3 reads CATGGQGNEQFF. CDR3 bases: TGTGCCACTGGGGGGCAGGGAAATGAGCAGTTCTTC.